A selection of T cell receptor beta chains follows, all from one sample in a study of blood T cell repertoires in COVID-19. The repertoire was sequenced with immunoSEQ multiplex PCR; TCRdb's copy has only in-frame clones and lacks some. The profile shows about 300,000 clones, more than 75% of them singletons. The sequenced sample consisted of peripheral blood. The receptors were gathered from a man aged 65 to 79 with acute or convalescent COVID-19. Both conserved end residues are part of each CDR3. D genes are given only for firm matches. Clone size is given for some rows only: seen once, a few or many times, or a class if the clone is expanded.

v_gene: TRBV7-2
j_gene: TRBJ2-7
abundance: -
d_gene: TRBD2
CDR3aa: CASSLSTSRSEQYF
CDR3nt: TGTGCCAGCAGCTTATCGACTAGCAGGAGCGAGCAGTACTTC

v_gene: TRBV4-3
j_gene: TRBJ2-2
abundance: -
d_gene: -
CDR3aa: CASSQDTGVNTGELFF
CDR3nt: TGCGCCAGCAGCCAAGATACGGGGGTAAACACCGGGGAGCTGTTTTTT

v_gene: TRBV5-1
j_gene: TRBJ2-5
abundance: -
d_gene: TRBD2
CDR3aa: CASSATPTSEQETQYF
CDR3nt: TGCGCCAGCAGCGCCACCCCAACTAGCGAACAAGAGACCCAGTACTTC

v_gene: TRBV3-1/TRBV3-2
j_gene: TRBJ2-2
abundance: -
d_gene: TRBD2
CDR3aa: CASSPSGRANTGELFF
CDR3nt: TGTGCCAGCAGCCCGAGCGGGAGGGCGAACACCGGGGAGCTGTTTTTT

v_gene: TRBV11-3
j_gene: TRBJ2-3
abundance: once
d_gene: TRBD2
CDR3aa: CASSLRRGGLGDTQYF
CDR3nt: TGTGCCAGCAGCTTACGTCGGGGGGGTCTAGGAGATACGCAGTATTTT

v_gene: TRBV7-8
j_gene: TRBJ1-5
abundance: -
d_gene: -
CDR3aa: CASSLDRNQPQHF
CDR3nt: TGTGCCAGCAGCTTAGACAGGAATCAGCCCCAGCATTTT

v_gene: TRBV2
j_gene: TRBJ2-5
abundance: -
d_gene: TRBD1
CDR3aa: CASGDRGQETQYF
CDR3nt: TGTGCCAGCGGGGACAGGGGCCAAGAGACCCAGTACTTC

v_gene: TRBV5-1
j_gene: TRBJ1-2
abundance: -
d_gene: -
CDR3aa: CASSLVATGKWYYGYTF
CDR3nt: TGCGCCAGCAGCTTGGTCGCCACAGGAAAGTGGTACTATGGCTACACCTTC

v_gene: TRBV5-1
j_gene: TRBJ2-5
abundance: once
d_gene: TRBD2
CDR3aa: CASSLGAGEETQYF
CDR3nt: TGCGCCAGCAGCTTGGGAGCGGGAGAGGAGACCCAGTACTTC

v_gene: TRBV6-5
j_gene: TRBJ1-5
abundance: few
d_gene: TRBD1
CDR3aa: CASSKTGVNQPQHF
CDR3nt: TGTGCCAGCAGCAAGACAGGGGTCAATCAGCCCCAGCATTTT

v_gene: TRBV2
j_gene: TRBJ1-6
abundance: -
d_gene: -
CDR3aa: CASTQTAGNNSPLHF
CDR3nt: TGTGCCAGCACCCAAACCGCAGGAAATAATTCACCCCTCCACTTT

v_gene: TRBV6-1
j_gene: TRBJ2-2
abundance: once
d_gene: -
CDR3aa: CASSEQAGMNTGELFF
CDR3nt: TGTGCCAGCAGTGAACAGGCAGGGATGAACACCGGGGAGCTGTTTTTT

v_gene: TRBV5-8
j_gene: TRBJ1-6
abundance: -
d_gene: TRBD1
CDR3aa: CASSLGQGESPLHF
CDR3nt: TGTGCCAGCAGCCTAGGACAGGGTGAATCACCCCTCCACTTT

v_gene: TRBV5-1
j_gene: TRBJ2-1
abundance: few
d_gene: TRBD2
CDR3aa: CASSQGLAGAHEQFF
CDR3nt: TGCGCCAGCAGCCAGGGACTAGCGGGCGCCCATGAGCAGTTCTTC

v_gene: TRBV7-8
j_gene: TRBJ2-1
abundance: -
d_gene: TRBD2
CDR3aa: CASSFRAGRGHNEQFF
CDR3nt: TGTGCCAGCAGCTTCAGAGCGGGAAGGGGACACAATGAGCAGTTCTTC

v_gene: TRBV2
j_gene: TRBJ2-2
abundance: -
d_gene: -
CDR3aa: CASSPLTGQTGELFF
CDR3nt: TGTGCCAGCAGTCCCTTAACAGGGCAGACCGGGGAGCTGTTTTTT

v_gene: TRBV5-4
j_gene: TRBJ1-2
abundance: -
d_gene: TRBD1
CDR3aa: CASSSIDRGAGYTF
CDR3nt: TGTGCCAGCAGCTCCATCGACAGGGGTGCTGGCTACACCTTC

v_gene: TRBV4-3
j_gene: TRBJ1-3
abundance: -
d_gene: TRBD1
CDR3aa: CASSRAGTGGGNTIYF
CDR3nt: TGCGCCAGCAGCCGGGCCGGGACAGGGGGTGGAAACACCATATATTTT

v_gene: TRBV28
j_gene: TRBJ2-1
abundance: few
d_gene: -
CDR3aa: CASSFDERYNEQFF
CDR3nt: TGTGCCAGCAGTTTTGATGAACGGTACAATGAGCAGTTCTTC

v_gene: TRBV27
j_gene: TRBJ2-7
abundance: -
d_gene: TRBD2
CDR3aa: CASKGLAGGPYEQYF
CDR3nt: TGTGCCAGCAAGGGACTAGCGGGAGGGCCGTACGAGCAGTACTTC

v_gene: TRBV24-1
j_gene: TRBJ2-2
abundance: -
d_gene: TRBD1
CDR3aa: CATSDPPPTGRSTGELFF
CDR3nt: TGTGCCACCAGTGACCCTCCACCGACAGGGCGGAGCACCGGGGAGCTGTTTTTT

v_gene: TRBV5-4
j_gene: TRBJ2-7
abundance: -
d_gene: TRBD1
CDR3aa: CASSTGQGVGEQYF
CDR3nt: TGTGCCAGCAGCACGGGACAGGGGGTTGGCGAGCAGTACTTC

v_gene: TRBV7-6
j_gene: TRBJ1-2
abundance: -
d_gene: TRBD1
CDR3aa: CASSHRDRVDGYTF
CDR3nt: TGTGCCAGCAGCCACCGGGACAGGGTTGACGGCTACACCTTC

v_gene: TRBV9
j_gene: TRBJ1-2
abundance: -
d_gene: -
CDR3aa: CASSGPTSNYGYTF
CDR3nt: TGTGCCAGCAGCGGCCCGACAAGTAACTATGGCTACACCTTC

v_gene: TRBV6-2/TRBV6-3
j_gene: TRBJ2-1
abundance: -
d_gene: -
CDR3aa: CASSRPRSEQFF
CDR3nt: TGTGCCAGCAGCAGGCCTAGGTCTGAGCAGTTCTTC

v_gene: TRBV9
j_gene: TRBJ1-3
abundance: -
d_gene: TRBD1
CDR3aa: CASSAQRQGPGNTIYF
CDR3nt: TGTGCCAGCAGCGCCCAGAGACAGGGCCCGGGAAACACCATATATTTT

v_gene: TRBV10-2
j_gene: TRBJ1-4
abundance: -
d_gene: TRBD1
CDR3aa: CASSEAGGQKLFF
CDR3nt: TGCGCCAGCAGTGAGGCAGGGGGTCAAAAACTGTTTTTT

v_gene: TRBV5-1
j_gene: TRBJ2-7
abundance: once
d_gene: -
CDR3aa: CASSLAATGFYEQYF
CDR3nt: TGCGCCAGCAGCTTGGCCGCTACAGGGTTCTACGAGCAGTACTTC

v_gene: TRBV2
j_gene: TRBJ2-4
abundance: -
d_gene: TRBD2
CDR3aa: CASSSEAGGSKNIQYF
CDR3nt: TGTGCCAGCAGCTCAGAGGCGGGGGGATCCAAAAACATTCAGTACTTC

v_gene: TRBV19
j_gene: TRBJ1-2
abundance: -
d_gene: -
CDR3aa: CASSLRRAGYTF
CDR3nt: TGTGCCAGTAGTCTAAGGAGGGCTGGCTACACCTTC

v_gene: TRBV5-8
j_gene: TRBJ1-3
abundance: once
d_gene: -
CDR3aa: CASSFGRVFKGNTIYF
CDR3nt: TGTGCCAGCAGCTTTGGCAGGGTGTTTAAAGGAAACACCATATATTTT

v_gene: TRBV7-3
j_gene: TRBJ2-7
abundance: -
d_gene: -
CDR3aa: CASSLTKGSEQYF
CDR3nt: TGTGCCAGCAGCTTAACGAAGGGGTCCGAGCAGTACTTC

v_gene: TRBV18
j_gene: TRBJ1-1
abundance: -
d_gene: TRBD1
CDR3aa: CASSPLQAGQAEAFF
CDR3nt: TGTGCCAGCTCACCACTCCAGGCCGGACAGGCTGAAGCTTTCTTT

v_gene: TRBV28
j_gene: TRBJ1-6
abundance: -
d_gene: TRBD1
CDR3aa: CASSGQGAGNSPLHF
CDR3nt: TGTGCCAGCAGTGGACAGGGGGCTGGGAATTCACCCCTCCACTTT

v_gene: TRBV11-2
j_gene: TRBJ2-5
abundance: -
d_gene: -
CDR3aa: CASSGGETQYF
CDR3nt: TGTGCCAGCAGCGGAGGGGAGACCCAGTACTTC

v_gene: TRBV28
j_gene: TRBJ2-2
abundance: once
d_gene: TRBD1
CDR3aa: CASRTGAGTGSRELFF
CDR3nt: TGTGCCAGCAGAACGGGCGCCGGGACAGGGAGCCGGGAGCTGTTTTTT

v_gene: TRBV6-6
j_gene: TRBJ1-2
abundance: -
d_gene: TRBD1
CDR3aa: CASSWTGDGYTF
CDR3nt: TGTGCCAGCAGCTGGACAGGCGATGGCTACACCTTC

v_gene: TRBV19
j_gene: TRBJ1-4
abundance: -
d_gene: TRBD1
CDR3aa: CASTQVDRANEKLFF
CDR3nt: TGTGCCAGTACCCAAGTGGACAGGGCGAACGAAAAACTGTTTTTT

v_gene: TRBV15
j_gene: TRBJ2-7
abundance: -
d_gene: TRBD2
CDR3aa: CATSRDGGESIYEQYF
CDR3nt: TGTGCCACCAGCAGAGATGGGGGGGAGTCTATCTACGAGCAGTACTTC

v_gene: TRBV15
j_gene: TRBJ1-5
abundance: -
d_gene: -
CDR3aa: CATSRDWGGQPQHF
CDR3nt: TGTGCCACCAGCAGAGATTGGGGAGGCCAGCCCCAGCATTTT

v_gene: TRBV9
j_gene: TRBJ2-2
abundance: -
d_gene: -
CDR3aa: CASSVEGGRLVVGTGELFF
CDR3nt: TGTGCCAGCAGCGTAGAGGGGGGGCGACTGGTGGTGGGTACCGGGGAGCTGTTTTTT

v_gene: TRBV2
j_gene: TRBJ1-4
abundance: -
d_gene: TRBD1
CDR3aa: CASSLYQGGGEKLFF
CDR3nt: TGTGCCAGCAGTCTTTACCAGGGGGGAGGTGAAAAACTGTTTTTT

v_gene: TRBV14
j_gene: TRBJ2-4
abundance: -
d_gene: -
CDR3aa: CASSQAGSLSIQYF
CDR3nt: TGTGCCAGCAGCCAAGCGGGGTCTCTGAGCATTCAGTACTTC

v_gene: TRBV30
j_gene: TRBJ2-1
abundance: -
d_gene: TRBD1
CDR3aa: CAWSGTGLYNEQFF
CDR3nt: TGTGCCTGGAGTGGGACAGGGCTTTACAATGAGCAGTTCTTC

v_gene: TRBV10-3
j_gene: TRBJ2-1
abundance: -
d_gene: TRBD2
CDR3aa: CAISMTAGLAGGSRYNEQFF
CDR3nt: TGTGCCATCAGTATGACAGCGGGACTAGCGGGAGGGAGTCGATACAATGAGCAGTTCTTC

v_gene: TRBV18
j_gene: TRBJ2-3
abundance: once
d_gene: -
CDR3aa: CASSTQRVDGSDTQYF
CDR3nt: TGTGCCAGCTCCACACAGCGGGTGGATGGTTCAGATACGCAGTATTTT

v_gene: TRBV4-3
j_gene: TRBJ1-1
abundance: -
d_gene: -
CDR3aa: CASSQAVVRSVTEAFF
CDR3nt: TGCGCCAGCAGCCAAGCTGTCGTGAGGAGTGTGACTGAAGCTTTCTTT

v_gene: TRBV29-1
j_gene: TRBJ2-1
abundance: few
d_gene: -
CDR3aa: CSVEGQSAYNEQFF
CDR3nt: TGCAGCGTTGAAGGACAGTCGGCGTACAATGAGCAGTTCTTC

v_gene: TRBV21-1
j_gene: TRBJ1-5
abundance: -
d_gene: -
CDR3aa: CASSIRDSPNQPQHF
CDR3nt: TGTGCCAGCAGCATCAGGGACAGCCCCAATCAGCCCCAGCATTTT

v_gene: TRBV9
j_gene: TRBJ1-3
abundance: once
d_gene: TRBD1
CDR3aa: CASSGGTGFGNTIYF
CDR3nt: TGTGCCAGCAGCGGGGGGACAGGCTTCGGAAACACCATATATTTT